A single sample is the source of the 7 T cell receptor beta chains below, sequenced in a study of T cells expressing NK-cell markers. No DNA is given; TCRdb re-called the 5' RACE reads and lists each CDR3 protein once. The sample data list 250,000 or so distinct CDR3 sequences. Sequenced: blood T cells: a sorted CD56 or NKG2C T cell subset, CD4+ or CD8+ T cells, or bulk PBMC T cells (not recorded which). These receptors were obtained from a woman between 18 and 69 years old in good health.

The chain couples TRBV7-2 to TRBJ1-1. The CDR3 has 13 amino acids. Germline CDR1 reads SGHTA; CDR2 reads FQGNSA. This chain's CDR3 is CASSFEWVTEAFF.

J is TRBJ1-1 and V is TRBV29-1; TCRdb indicates TRBD1, and absent DNA this call remains unverified. Per the germline V gene, CDR1 is SQVTM and CDR2 is ANQGSEA. This CDR3 comprises 12 residues. The CDR3 loop reads CSVGRVNTEAFF.

The chain links TRBV12-3 or TRBV12-4 to TRBJ1-1; TCRdb picks TRBD1, but there is no DNA to check that call. The CDR3 extends over 15 amino acids. The CDR3 sequence is CASNLWTGVNTEAFF.

This rearrangement joins TRBV11-2 to TRBJ2-2. The germline CDR1 and CDR2 sequences are SGHAT and FQNNGV. This CDR3 comprises 13 residues. The CDR3 protein is CASSQANTGELFF.

This CDR3 reads CASSQAEGWGGETQYF. V is TRBV4-2 and J is TRBJ2-5; there is no DNA to check the TCRdb D call of TRBD2. Germline values: CDR1 LGHNA, CDR2 YNFKEQ. This CDR3 contains 16 residues.

The chain's CDR3 is CSAREGSGGAGYNEQFF. The rearrangement joins TRBV20-1 to TRBJ2-1; TCRdb reports TRBD2, a call that lacks DNA to check it against. From germline, CDR1 is DFQATT and CDR2 SNEGSKA (reference sequence). This CDR3 spans 17 amino acids.

This chain links TRBV11-1 with TRBJ1-3. The CDR3 loop spans 13 amino acids. The V gene's germline CDR1 is SGHAT and CDR2 FQDESV (reference sequence). This CDR3 is CASSLKRGNTIYF.